Reported below is one TCR beta chain. TCRdb's table, derived via immunoSEQ multiplex PCR, lists solely in-frame clones and lacks some. The sample contains about 280,000 clones, 80% to 95% of which appear only once. V was shortened by 7 bases and J by 4 bases, with 13 bases between the two germline ends. The CDR3 sequence is 13 residues long. Looked up from germline, CDR1 is MDHEN and CDR2 is SYDVKM. The sample belongs to a study of blood T cell repertoires in COVID-19. This chain uses TRBV28 with TRBJ1-2, with a weak D call TRBD1 (5 bases). This clonotype was obtained from a man in his forties who had been exposed to COVID-19. The sample comprised PBMCs or T cells enriched from blood (not recorded which). The CDR3 coding sequence is TGTGCCAGCACCGGGACTTCGGTCTATGGCTACACCTTC. It yields the protein CASTGTSVYGYTF.